This TCR beta chain was recovered during a study of cytomegalovirus exposure and HLA in healthy donors (dated by TCRdb to about 2017). Regarding the complete study: According to an earlier analysis of 550 to 700 of the donors, some 180 million T cells yielded approximately 120 million unique TCR beta sequences and approximately 300 Gb of sequence data. Using immunosequencing, the study profiled T cell repertoires from roughly 650 subjects and related those repertoires to cytomegalovirus serostatus. Of the 300 to 500 genotyped donors, less than 85% were placed in the genetic ancestry cluster associated with self-reported Caucasian donors. Donor age, sex, ethnicity and CMV serostatus were compiled together with the repertoire data. An earlier analysis of some 500 of the donors applied high-throughput TCR beta sequencing to assess whether each TCR beta V gene segment acted as functional or pseudogenic. A later analysis re-analyzed previously published TCR beta repertoires from several hundred donors and added high-resolution HLA genotyping to study TCR occurrence patterns. In a later genetic analysis, genome-wide SNP genotypes for 398 of the 666 donors were used, and that subset was treated as a discovery cohort. A separate validation cohort of roughly 120 different subjects was used in addition to the approximately 670-subject first cohort. The later analysis used no new phenotypic data to find candidate immune exposures, relying instead on TCR beta sequences and their occurrence across donors. High-throughput TCR immunosequencing, statistical association of individual TCRs with disease status, and machine learning were combined to predict cytomegalovirus infection status. All discovery cohort repertoires had been generated on a single sequencing platform. Both class I and class II loci were covered by HLA typing, at four-digit resolution. About 280 gigabases of sequencing data and tens of millions of unique TCR sequences were included in an early release covering under 650 HLA-typed donors. About five DR-DQ haplotypes were handled as single units for association and clustering because linkage in the cohort was strong. Among roughly 370 genotyped donors of the cohort, an average of roughly 240,000 unique TCR beta nucleotide sequences were sequenced per donor, roughly 18% of them non-productive. The study was designed to test whether signatures of past pathogen exposure could be identified by cataloging public T cell receptors. The number of donors typed differed by locus, with roughly 620-640 for A, B, C, DRB1 and DQB1, roughly 520 for DQA1, about 610 for DPA1, and approximately 470 for DPB1. The investigation overall reported the following: The presence/absence analyses assumed that sequencing depth was roughly uniform across donors, and that assumption may not be true. A cluster of highly shared sequence variants was judged likely to represent a technical artifact of the sequencing pipeline. The only immune exposure information available for the cohort was CMV serostatus. Most TCR sequences were seen in very few donors, while some public TCRs were found in many individuals. A later genetic analysis reported fewer N-insertions in productive TCRs among donors in an Asian-associated ancestry cluster than the roughly 620-donor mean. In this cohort, only TCR beta chains were sequenced, and detectable features were limited by the absence of alpha or paired-chain data. Strong co-occurrence of HLA alleles, especially DR and DQ, made assigning TCR associations to individual alleles difficult. V-gene and J-gene trimming of TCR beta chains was associated with a missense DCLRE1C variant in a later genetic analysis, and the association was replicated in an independent cohort. According to the authors, the approach could potentially be generalized to other disease states and immunological phenotypes. Some IMGT-functional V segments, including TRBV6-2 and TRBV6-3, could not be distinguished by the 87-base-pair reads and were therefore excluded. A further reported finding was that TCR beta sequences accurately predicted the HLA-A and HLA-B alleles for most subjects in the first cohort. Linkage disequilibrium might explain the correlated functional status among segregating V segments, but an unknown experimental factor could not be excluded. The classifier was reported to diagnose cytomegalovirus status with high specificity and sensitivity in both the original cohort and the validation cohort. A later analysis associated 16,951 TCR beta sequences with specific HLA alleles at a false discovery rate of 0.05. Most CMV-associated TCR beta chains appeared to be HLA-restricted in a later analysis, and the HLA associations seemed to be driven largely by CMV exposure. Compared with equally common non-associated chains, HLA-associated TCR beta chains in a later analysis were more clonally expanded and had lower generation probabilities. In an earlier analysis of fewer than 750 of the donors, most TCR beta V segments were observed in productive rearrangements about 87% or about 30% of the time, broadly matching IMGT annotations. Several of the top co-occurrence clusters appeared to be linked to parvovirus B19, influenza, CMV and Epstein-Barr virus, according to a later analysis. The study gave a list of some 150 TCR beta chains associated with cytomegalovirus. A later analysis found that TCR association rates varied across HLA loci, with DRB1 alleles showing the most associated TCRs and HLA-C alleles the fewest. In vitro tests confirmed that three of the cytomegalovirus-associated TCR beta chains recognize cytomegalovirus antigens. Approximately 18 rarely observed V segments, including chromosome 9 orphons, were excluded from the earlier analysis of 550 to 700 of the donors because counts were too low. Because HLA typing was unavailable for some donors at each locus, only the typed subset was used in association tests.

From cysteine to phenylalanine, the CDR3 is 15 amino acids long. The read is trimmed to its CDR3 DNA, 45 bases read in frame from base 1. Libraries were prepared through the immunoSEQ multiplex PCR assay. For the multiplex PCR, a mixture combining 60 forward primers for TCR Vbeta segments and 13 reverse primers for TCR Jbeta segments was used. A multiplex PCR assay on genomic DNA amplified the CDR3 region of rearranged TCR beta genes. On the Illumina HiSeq System, the amplified TCR beta libraries were sequenced as 87-base-pair reads. The authors' pipeline ran thus. A later analysis tallied roughly 76 million unique TCR beta chains across the 700 or so repertoires, and around 10 million of those chains were shared by two or more donors. Raw reads were error-corrected and collapsed into unique sequences with a nearest-neighbor algorithm that merged closely related sequences to remove PCR and sequencing errors. To assign V, D and J gene segments, CDR3 sequences were aligned to IMGT reference sequences. For a sequence to be retained, at least a six-nucleotide match to both a V gene segment and a J gene segment was required. A rearrangement counted as productive if the CDR3 had no stop codons and remained in frame with V and J, and every other rearrangement counted as non-productive. CDR3 was defined according to IMGT convention as the region running from the second conserved V-encoded cysteine to the conserved J-encoded phenylalanine. In an earlier analysis of roughly 580 of the donors, sequences lacking an unambiguous match to a single V gene segment were excluded. An earlier analysis of some 610 of the donors called V segments functional above 56.7% productive rearrangements and segregating when the between-donor standard deviation exceeded 5%. A statistical classification framework was developed to diagnose cytomegalovirus status using the catalog of TCR beta chain sequences. A later analysis assigned V and J genes by comparing TCR nucleotide sequences with IMGT/GENE-DB human TR gene sequences. The TCRdist pipeline was used in a later analysis to assign CDR3 sequences and most-parsimonious VDJ recombination scenarios. In a later analysis, every TCR beta chain was defined by the combination of its CDR3 amino acid sequence and its V-gene family, and reads without a unique V-gene family were dropped. In a later analysis, approximately 640 highly shared, low-generation-probability nucleotide sequences were removed to address suspected cross-contamination and a sequencing artifact. For each public chain, a later analysis derived a clonal expansion index from normalized ranks of inferred template counts within each repertoire. In a later analysis, generation probabilities were computed with a VDJ recombination model fitted to out-of-frame rearrangements, and the resulting probabilities were checked against IGoR. A later analysis scored TCR-TCR, TCR-HLA and TCR-CMV co-occurrence with hypergeometric tests, applying a repertoire-size bias correction to TCR pairs. To estimate false discovery rates, a later analysis permuted the HLA or CMV assignments 20 times. A later analysis grouped co-occurring TCRs with DBSCAN, adding TCRdist sequence similarity when clustering within HLA-allele-positive subsets. For co-occurrence clustering, repertoires with fewer than 30,000 or more than 120,000 public chains were excluded, along with about five repertoires with anomalous nucleotide sharing. In its TCRdb copy, this immuneACCESS table keeps in-frame sequences only and misses some clones. Where compared with another copy, unresolved V genes explain less than half of these, and the others have no known cause. Clone size and V and J calls were adopted from that table, with D and trimming inferred from the DNA. The table for this sample lists some 20,000 clones; approximately 84% of them were counted only once. Together, the top ten hold 20% to 25% of the sample.

Remarks on this clone: Its specific antigen is unknown. No base qualities exist here, and no much larger clone lies one base off it.

The cohort consisted of approximately 690 healthy bone marrow donors. At the time of sampling, every cohort member was nominally healthy, though immune exposures that went unrecorded were likely present. CMV serostatus was recorded as positive for some 300 and negative for about 50% of the roughly 700 cohort members, whereas no CMV serostatus was recorded for the donor in question. A peripheral blood sample was provided by each donor, and peripheral blood mononuclear cells were used for TCR beta sequencing. Genomic DNA extraction from the blood cell samples was performed with the Qiagen DNeasy Blood Extraction Kit.

The sequence is built from TRBV21-1 and TRBJ1-2. TRBV21-1 is an annotated pseudogene. The receptor's source is a human donor in good health. Sequenced: PBMCs. The DNA reads TGTGCCAGCAGCAAATCGGAGGGAGTGGGCTATGGCTACACCTTC. Its translation reads: CASSKSEGVGYGYTF.